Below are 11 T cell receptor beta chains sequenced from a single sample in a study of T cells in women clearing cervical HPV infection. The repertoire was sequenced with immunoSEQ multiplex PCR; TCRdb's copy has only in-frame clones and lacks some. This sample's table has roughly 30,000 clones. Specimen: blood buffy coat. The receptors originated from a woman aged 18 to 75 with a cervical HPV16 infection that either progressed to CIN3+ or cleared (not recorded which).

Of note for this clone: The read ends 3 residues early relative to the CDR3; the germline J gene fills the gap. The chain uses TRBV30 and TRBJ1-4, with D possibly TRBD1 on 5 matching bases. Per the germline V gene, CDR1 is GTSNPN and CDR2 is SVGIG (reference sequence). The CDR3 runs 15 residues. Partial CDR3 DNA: TGTGCCTGGAGTGTGGGGGGAACGAATAATTCACCA. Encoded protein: CAWSVGGTNNSP. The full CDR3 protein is CAWSVGGTNNSPLFF.

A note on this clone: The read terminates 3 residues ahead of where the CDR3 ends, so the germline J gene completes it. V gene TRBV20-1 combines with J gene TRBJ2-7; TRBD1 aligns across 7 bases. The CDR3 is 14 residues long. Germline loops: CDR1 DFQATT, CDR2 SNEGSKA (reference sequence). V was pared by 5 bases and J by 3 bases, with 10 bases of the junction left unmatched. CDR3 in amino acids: CSASNRDSNYEQYF. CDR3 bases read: TGCAGTGCTTCGAATCGGGACAGCAACTACGAG.

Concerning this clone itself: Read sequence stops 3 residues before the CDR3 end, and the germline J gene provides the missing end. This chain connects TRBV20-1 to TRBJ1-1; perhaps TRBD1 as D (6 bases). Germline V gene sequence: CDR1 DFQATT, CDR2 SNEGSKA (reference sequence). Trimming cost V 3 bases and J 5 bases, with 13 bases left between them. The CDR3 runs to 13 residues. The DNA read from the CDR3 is TGCAGTGCTAGCCCATACAGGGAAACTGAA. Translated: CSASPYRETE. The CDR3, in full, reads CSASPYRETEAFF.

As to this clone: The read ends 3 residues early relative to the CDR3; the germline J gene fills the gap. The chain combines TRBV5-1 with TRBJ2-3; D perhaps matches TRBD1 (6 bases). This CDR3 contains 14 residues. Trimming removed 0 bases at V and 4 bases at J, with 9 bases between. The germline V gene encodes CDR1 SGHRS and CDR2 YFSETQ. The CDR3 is CASSLATGPDTQYF. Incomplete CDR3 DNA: TGCGCCAGCAGCTTGGCTACAGGGCCAGATACG.

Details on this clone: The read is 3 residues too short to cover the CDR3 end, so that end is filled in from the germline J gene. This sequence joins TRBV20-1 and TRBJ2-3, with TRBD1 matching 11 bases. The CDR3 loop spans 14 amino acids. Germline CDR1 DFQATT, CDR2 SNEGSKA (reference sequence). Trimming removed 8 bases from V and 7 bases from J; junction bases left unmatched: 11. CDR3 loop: CSTSGTGGSYTQYF. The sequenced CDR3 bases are TGCAGTACCTCCGGGACAGGGGGGTCGTATACG.

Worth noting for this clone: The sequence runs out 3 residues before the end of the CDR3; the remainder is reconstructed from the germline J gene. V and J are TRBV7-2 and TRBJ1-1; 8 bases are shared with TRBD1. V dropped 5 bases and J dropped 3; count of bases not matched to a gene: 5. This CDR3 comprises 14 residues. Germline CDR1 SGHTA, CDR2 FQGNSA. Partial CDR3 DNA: TGTGCCAGCAGCGTACAGGGGGTCGACACTGAA. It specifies CASSVQGVDTE. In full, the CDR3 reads CASSVQGVDTEAFF.

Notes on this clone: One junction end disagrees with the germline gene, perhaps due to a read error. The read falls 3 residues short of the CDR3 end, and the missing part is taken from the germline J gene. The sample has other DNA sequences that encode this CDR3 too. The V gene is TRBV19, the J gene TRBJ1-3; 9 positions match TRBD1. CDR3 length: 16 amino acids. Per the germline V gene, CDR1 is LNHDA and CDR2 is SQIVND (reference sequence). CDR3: CASSIVGQGPGNTIYF. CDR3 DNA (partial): TGTGCCAGTAGTATCGTCGGACAGGGGCCTGGAAACACA.

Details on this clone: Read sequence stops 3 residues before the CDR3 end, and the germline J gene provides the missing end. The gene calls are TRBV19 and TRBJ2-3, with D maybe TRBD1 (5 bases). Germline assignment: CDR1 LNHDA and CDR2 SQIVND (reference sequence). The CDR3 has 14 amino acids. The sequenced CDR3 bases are TGTGCCAGTACCACGACAGATTACAATCAGCCG. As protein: CASTTTDYNQP. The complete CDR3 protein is CASTTTDYNQPQYF.

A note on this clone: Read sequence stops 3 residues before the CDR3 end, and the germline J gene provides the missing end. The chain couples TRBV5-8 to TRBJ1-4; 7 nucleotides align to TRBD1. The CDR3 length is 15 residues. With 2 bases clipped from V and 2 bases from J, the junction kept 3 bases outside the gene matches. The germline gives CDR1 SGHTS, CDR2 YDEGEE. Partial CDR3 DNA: TGTGCCAGCAGCTTCCACAGGGGTACTAATGAAAAA. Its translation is CASSFHRGTNEK. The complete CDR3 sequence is CASSFHRGTNEKLFF.

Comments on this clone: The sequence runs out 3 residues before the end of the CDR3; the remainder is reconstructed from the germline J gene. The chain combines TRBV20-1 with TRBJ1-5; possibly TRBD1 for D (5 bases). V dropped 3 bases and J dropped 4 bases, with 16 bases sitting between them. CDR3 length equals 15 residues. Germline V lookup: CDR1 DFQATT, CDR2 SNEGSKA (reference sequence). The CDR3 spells CSARDDSLTNQPQHF. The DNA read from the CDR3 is TGCAGTGCTAGGGACGACAGTTTGACAAATCAGCCC.

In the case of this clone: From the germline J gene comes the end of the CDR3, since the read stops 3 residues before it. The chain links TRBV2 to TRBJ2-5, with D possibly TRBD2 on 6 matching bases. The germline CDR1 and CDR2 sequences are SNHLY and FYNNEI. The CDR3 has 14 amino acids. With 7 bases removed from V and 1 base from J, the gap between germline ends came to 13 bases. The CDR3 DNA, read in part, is TGTGCCAGCACCAATCGGGGAGGCCAAGAGACC. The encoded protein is CASTNRGGQET. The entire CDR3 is CASTNRGGQETQYF.